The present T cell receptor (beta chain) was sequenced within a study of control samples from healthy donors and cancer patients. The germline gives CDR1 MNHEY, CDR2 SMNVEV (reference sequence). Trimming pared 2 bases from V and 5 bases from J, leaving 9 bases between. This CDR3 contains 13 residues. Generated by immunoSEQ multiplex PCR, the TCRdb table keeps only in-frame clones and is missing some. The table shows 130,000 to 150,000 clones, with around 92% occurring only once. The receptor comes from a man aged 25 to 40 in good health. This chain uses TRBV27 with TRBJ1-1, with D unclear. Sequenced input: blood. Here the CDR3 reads CASSLPPGTEAFF. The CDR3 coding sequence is TGTGCCAGCAGTTTACCCCCAGGAACTGAAGCTTTCTTT.